One and the same sample provided the 10 T cell receptor beta chains below, sequenced in a study of shared clonotypes between healthy human individuals. Repertoires were generated with immunoSEQ multiplex PCR, while TCRdb's copy carries only in-frame clones and drops some. The data contain roughly 2,000,000 clones, around 96% of them seen just once; the ten biggest clones take up around 1.2%. Naive CD8 cells comprised CD45RO-negative, CCR7-positively selected cells, excluding terminally differentiated effector memory CD45RA+ cells. The sample consisted of naive CD8+ T cells sorted from blood. These receptors originate from a man between 18 and 29 years old in good health.

CDR3 bases: TGTGCCAGCAGCTATAGTGTCCGGGAGACCCAGTACTTC. It codes for CASSYSVRETQYF. The chain uses TRBV7-9 and TRBJ2-5, with D unresolved. Trimming removed 4 bases at V and 5 bases at J, with 11 bases between. CDR3 size: 13 residues. From germline, CDR1 is SEHNR and CDR2 FQNEAQ (reference sequence).

This sequence joins TRBV30 and TRBJ2-2; possibly TRBD2 for D (6 bases). The CDR3 sequence is 14 residues long. Germline CDR1 is GTSNPN and CDR2 is SVGIG (reference sequence). V gave up 4 bases and J gave up 3 bases, with 12 bases separating them. The CDR3 sequence: CAWIGSGYTGELFF. Here the CDR3 DNA reads TGTGCCTGGATCGGCAGCGGGTACACCGGGGAGCTGTTTTTT.

The V gene is TRBV11-2, the J gene TRBJ2-7; TRBD1 matches at 10 bases. This CDR3 comprises 15 residues. Germline CDR1 reads SGHAT; CDR2 reads FQNNGV. V was pared by 4 bases and J by 4 bases, with 7 bases of the junction left unmatched. CDR3 protein: CASSSDRGVWYEQYF. The CDR3 coding sequence is TGTGCCAGCAGCTCGGACAGGGGGGTATGGTACGAGCAGTACTTC.

This chain links TRBV13 with TRBJ1-6; D is undetermined. The CDR3 spans 14 residues. V lost 5 bases and J lost 5, with 10 bases in between. The germline CDR1 and CDR2 sequences are PRHDT and FYEKMQ (reference sequence). The CDR3 is CASSPVPNNSPLHF. The CDR3 region has the DNA TGTGCCAGCAGCCCCGTCCCGAATAATTCACCCCTCCACTTT.

This sequence joins TRBV6-5 and TRBJ1-5; 8 bases line up with TRBD1. V trimming: 6 bases; J trimming: 6 bases; junction bases outside the gene matches: 10. CDR3 length equals 15 residues. Germline CDR1 and CDR2: MNHEY and SVGAGI. The CDR3 is CASRWTGLASQPQHF. CDR3 coding DNA: TGTGCCAGCAGATGGACAGGGTTGGCGTCTCAGCCCCAGCATTTT.

The gene calls are TRBV9 and TRBJ2-1, with TRBD1 matching over 7 bases. After removal of 4 bases from V and 4 bases from J, the junction contained 5 bases not matched to a gene. The V gene's germline CDR1 is SGDLS and CDR2 YYNGEE. This CDR3 comprises 14 residues. The CDR3 nucleotides are TGTGCCAGCAGCAGGGGGACAGAGTACAATGAGCAGTTCTTC. Its translation is CASSRGTEYNEQFF.

This chain joins TRBV5-4 and TRBJ1-3; perhaps TRBD1 as D (6 bases). This CDR3 contains 16 residues. Germline loops: CDR1 SGHNT, CDR2 YYREEE (reference sequence). Trimming removed 4 bases at V and 0 bases at J, with 14 bases between. CDR3 nucleotides: TGTGCCAGCAGCCCGGGGACACTGAGCTCTGGAAACACCATATATTTT. Protein sequence: CASSPGTLSSGNTIYF.

The V call is TRBV9, the J call TRBJ2-1, with a weak D call TRBD2 (5 bases). V was trimmed by 0 bases and J by 5 bases, leaving 12 bases between them. The CDR3 is 15 residues long. From germline, CDR1 is SGDLS and CDR2 YYNGEE. The CDR3 is CASSVEQRLNNEQFF. CDR3 DNA: TGTGCCAGCAGCGTAGAACAGCGGCTGAACAATGAGCAGTTCTTC.

J is TRBJ1-5 and V is TRBV4-1; TRBD1 is a possible D gene (5 bases). CDR1 is MGHRA, CDR2 YSYEKL, per germline. V was trimmed by 3 bases and J by 7 bases, leaving 16 bases between them. The CDR3 covers 15 residues. Here the CDR3 DNA reads TGCGCCAGCAGCCAGGGGCCCCTTCAGGCCCAGCCCCAGCATTTT. As protein: CASSQGPLQAQPQHF.

The genes are TRBV9 and TRBJ2-3; 10 bases agree with TRBD2. This CDR3 is built from 15 residues. V lost 0 bases to trimming and J lost 6 bases; unmatched junction nucleotides: 4. Germline V CDR1 and CDR2: SGDLS, YYNGEE. The CDR3 region is CASSVDSSGSDTQYF. CDR3 nucleotides: TGTGCCAGCAGCGTAGATTCTAGCGGGAGTGATACGCAGTATTTT.